This section outlines one T cell receptor beta chain sequence together with its context. The time point here: pre-treatment baseline. V trimming: 1 base; J trimming: 4 bases; junction bases outside the gene matches: 5. Germline V CDR1 and CDR2: SGHVS, FQNEAQ. The CDR3 sequence is 16 residues long. The sample belongs to a study of blood T cell dynamics during melanoma immunotherapy. TCRdb's table, derived via immunoSEQ multiplex PCR, lists solely in-frame clones and lacks some. Found here are 11,000 to 15,000 clones, more than 75% of them singletons; the top ten hold around 6%. The origin of this receptor is a human donor with melanoma. This specimen consisted of blood, obtained from a patient treated with checkpoint blockade. The gene calls are TRBV7-8 and TRBJ2-3; the match to TRBD1 covers 10 bases. This chain's CDR3 is CASSLGGTGVADTQYF. CDR3 nucleotides: TGTGCCAGCAGCTTAGGTGGGACAGGGGTAGCAGATACGCAGTATTTT.